The rows below give T cell receptor beta chains drawn from one sample of a study of OX40 agonist ivuxolimab in advanced cancers. TCRdb keeps only in-frame clones here, not all; method: immunoSEQ multiplex PCR. Of 100,000 or so clones in the sample, 75% to 95% were seen once. Sequenced material: CD4+ or CD8+ T cells sorted from blood, taken in a trial of the OX40 agonist ivuxolimab. The receptors stem from an adult with an advanced solid tumor such as melanoma, head and neck, liver or kidney cancer. CDR3s include the opening cysteine and the closing phenylalanine or tryptophan. D genes are given only for firm matches. Clone sizes are given selectively: once, few, many, or a class where the clone is expanded.

v_call	clone_size	d_call	j_call	cdr3_nt	cdr3_aa
TRBV11-1	NA	TRBD2	TRBJ2-7	TGTGCCAGCAGCTTGTTCGGGACTAATTACGAGCAGTACTTC	CASSLFGTNYEQYF
TRBV19	NA	NA	TRBJ1-5	TGTGCCAGTAAACAGGCTTATCGCAATCAGCCCCAGCATTTT	CASKQAYRNQPQHF
TRBV4-2	NA	TRBD2	TRBJ2-3	TGTGCCAGCAGCCAAGAGGGTACTAGCGCCATCACAGATACGCAGTATTTT	CASSQEGTSAITDTQYF
TRBV10-3	NA	TRBD1	TRBJ2-7	TGTGCCATCAGTGAGTCGGGCAGGGGGCGGTACGAGCAGTACTTC	CAISESGRGRYEQYF
TRBV28	NA	NA	TRBJ2-5	TGTGCCAGCAGTCCCGGGGGTAGAGAGACCCAGTACTTC	CASSPGGRETQYF
TRBV28	NA	NA	TRBJ2-2	TGTGCCAGCACCACCTACGGGGAGCTGTTTTTT	CASTTYGELFF
TRBV13	NA	NA	TRBJ2-1	TGTGCCAGCAGAAATCCCGGGAGAAGGTACAATGAGCAGTTCTTC	CASRNPGRRYNEQFF
TRBV2	few	TRBD2	TRBJ2-3	TGTGCCAGCAATCCTAGCGGGAGATTGGATACGCAGTATTTT	CASNPSGRLDTQYF
TRBV7-9	NA	NA	TRBJ2-6	TGTGCCAGCAGCCGCGATAGCTCTGGGGCCAACGTCCTGACTTTC	CASSRDSSGANVLTF
TRBV28	once	TRBD2	TRBJ2-7	TGTGCCAGCAGTCTAGCGGGAGCTTCCTACGAGCAGTACTTC	CASSLAGASYEQYF
TRBV7-8	NA	TRBD2	TRBJ2-5	TGTGCCAGCAGCCTGCCGACGGGCGGGAGAGGGGAGACCCAGTACTTC	CASSLPTGGRGETQYF
TRBV29-1	NA	NA	TRBJ2-1	TGCAGCGTTGGTAGCCCACGGTACAATGAGCAGTTCTTC	CSVGSPRYNEQFF
TRBV7-2	once	NA	TRBJ2-7	TGTGCCAGCAGCTTAAGCGGCGTGAGCTCCTACGAGCAGTACTTC	CASSLSGVSSYEQYF
TRBV2	NA	TRBD1	TRBJ2-6	TGTGCCAGCAGCCTGACAGGGAGTGGGGCCAACGTCCTGACTTTC	CASSLTGSGANVLTF
TRBV5-1	NA	NA	TRBJ2-3	TGCGCCAGCAGCTTGCAGGGGACCCTAGGGGATACGCAGTATTTT	CASSLQGTLGDTQYF
TRBV27	NA	TRBD2	TRBJ2-2	TGTGCCAGCAGAAGGCGGGAGGGCCGGACCGGGGAGCTGTTTTTT	CASRRREGRTGELFF
TRBV6-4	once	NA	TRBJ2-1	TGTGCCAGCAGCCTTAATGCGGTCAATGAGCAGTTCTTC	CASSLNAVNEQFF
TRBV5-1	NA	TRBD1	TRBJ2-7	TGCGCCAGCAGCCTCAAAACAGGGGGAAGCTCCTACGAGCAGTACTTC	CASSLKTGGSSYEQYF
TRBV7-8	NA	NA	TRBJ2-7	TGTGCCAGCAGCTTAGTGGCAGGGTATGTCTACGAGCAGTACTTC	CASSLVAGYVYEQYF
TRBV28	NA	NA	TRBJ1-1	TGTGCCAGCAGCCTACACGCTATGAACACTGAAGCTTTCTTT	CASSLHAMNTEAFF
TRBV10-3	NA	NA	TRBJ2-7	TGTGCCATCAGTGAGATTGAAGCCTCCTACGAGCAGTACTTC	CAISEIEASYEQYF
TRBV19	NA	TRBD1	TRBJ2-4	TGTGCCAGTAGTATAGGACAGGGGGCCGAAAACATTCAGTACTTC	CASSIGQGAENIQYF
TRBV7-8	NA	NA	TRBJ2-7	TGTGCCAGCAGCTTAGTTATAGGGAACTACGAGCAGTACTTC	CASSLVIGNYEQYF
TRBV7-3	NA	NA	TRBJ1-2	TGTGCCAGCAGCGGTGGGAGGGACTATGGCTACACCTTC	CASSGGRDYGYTF
TRBV28	NA	NA	TRBJ2-5	TGTGCCAGCAGCCCTCAAAGGGGGGCTCGGACCCAGTACTTC	CASSPQRGARTQYF
TRBV6-5	NA	NA	TRBJ1-2	TGTGCCAGCAGTTCGGTGGTAGGCAATGGCTACACCTTC	CASSSVVGNGYTF
TRBV5-1	NA	NA	TRBJ2-5	TGCGCCAGCAGCTTGGCGAGCGTGGAGTTGGAGACCCAGTACTTC	CASSLASVELETQYF
TRBV5-1	NA	NA	TRBJ2-5	TGCGCCAGCAGCTTGGGGGGAAGACAAGAGACCCAGTACTTC	CASSLGGRQETQYF
TRBV27	NA	NA	TRBJ1-5	TGTGCCAGCAGTTACCGGAGCAATCAGCCCCAGCATTTT	CASSYRSNQPQHF
TRBV6-1	NA	NA	TRBJ2-1	TGTGCCAGCAGTGTCAACAGGGATGATGTGGTCTTC	CASSVNRDDVVF
TRBV29-1	NA	TRBD2	TRBJ2-3	TGCAGCGTTCTAGCGGGAGATCTAGGAGCGATAGTATCGCAGTATTTT	CSVLAGDLGAIVSQYF
TRBV5-4	NA	NA	TRBJ2-3	TGTGCCAGCAGCCCGCAATCGGCAGATACGCAGTATTTT	CASSPQSADTQYF
TRBV18	NA	TRBD2	TRBJ2-7	TGTGCCAGCTCACCTGGGACTAGCGGGAGGGACGAGCAGTACTTC	CASSPGTSGRDEQYF
TRBV15	once	NA	TRBJ2-1	TGTGCCACCAGCAGACCAAGCGGTCCCTCCTACAATGAGCAGTTCTTC	CATSRPSGPSYNEQFF
TRBV28	NA	NA	TRBJ2-5	TGTGCCAGCAGTCCCTCCTGGGACGCCCCCGAGGGGAGGACCCAGTACTTC	CASSPSWDAPEGRTQYF
TRBV5-1	NA	TRBD1	TRBJ2-7	TGCGCCAGCAGCCCTCCGGGACAGGGTTACGAGCAGTACTTC	CASSPPGQGYEQYF
TRBV4-2	once	TRBD2	TRBJ2-2	TGTGCCAGCAGCCAAGATTTAGCGGGAGCCACGAACGCCGGGGAGCTGTTTTTT	CASSQDLAGATNAGELFF